This TCR beta chain was recorded in a study of blood T cell repertoires in COVID-19. Sequencing was performed with immunoSEQ multiplex PCR; in TCRdb, only in-frame clones are kept and a portion is missing. The sample has about 300,000 clones; roughly 91% are singletons. The V gene's germline CDR1 is KGHDR and CDR2 SFDVKD. This CDR3 has 16 residues. The V gene lost 3 bases and the J gene lost 5 bases, with 18 bases spanning the gap. The chain uses TRBV24-1 and TRBJ2-5, with D possibly being TRBD1 (5 bases). This clonotype was obtained from a woman in her twenties or thirties with COVID-19, enrolled during active disease. The sequencing input was peripheral blood. The CDR3 protein is CATSDPSRPKGETQYF. CDR3 sequence (DNA): TGTGCCACCAGTGATCCTTCAAGGCCGAAGGGGGAGACCCAGTACTTC.